This T cell receptor beta chain came from a study of molecular identifiers for immune sequencing clone quantification. As previously described, bulk TCR libraries were made using listed TCR primers. TCRdb recomputed calls from the PCR reads with MiXCR, one row per CDR3 protein. The sample lists about 9,700 distinct CDR3 sequences; around 17% were seen once. This clonotype is medium-sized by share. V was trimmed by 6 bases and J by 3 bases, leaving 15 bases between them. CDR1 is MNHEY and CDR2 is SVGAGI in the germline V gene. CDR3 length: 14 amino acids. The sequence was collected from a human donor in good health. Some libraries in this study had Jurkat cell RNA spiked in. The chain combines TRBV6-5 with TRBJ2-7; perhaps TRBD1 as D (6 bases). The sequenced material came from naive CD8+ T cells from blood, with Jurkat cell RNA spiked in. Subset indicated: FACS-sorted CD8+CD4-CCR7+CD45RA+ naive T cells. CDR3 loop: CASRLGGSVYEQYF. The CDR3 DNA reads TGTGCCAGCAGATTAGGGGGTTCTGTCTACGAGCAGTACTTC.